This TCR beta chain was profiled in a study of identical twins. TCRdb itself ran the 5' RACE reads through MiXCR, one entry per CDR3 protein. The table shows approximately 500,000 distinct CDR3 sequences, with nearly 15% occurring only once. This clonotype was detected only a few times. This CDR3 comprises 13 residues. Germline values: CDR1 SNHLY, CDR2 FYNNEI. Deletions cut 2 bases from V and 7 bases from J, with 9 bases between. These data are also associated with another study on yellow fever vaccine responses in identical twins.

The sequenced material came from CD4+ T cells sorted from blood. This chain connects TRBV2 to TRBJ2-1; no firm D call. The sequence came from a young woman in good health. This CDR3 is CASSENGINEQFF. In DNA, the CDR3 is TGTGCCAGCAGTGAAAACGGTATAAATGAGCAGTTCTTC.